Shown below are 5 T cell receptor beta chains from a single sample sequenced in a study of T cell repertoires in cytomegalovirus infection. TCRdb independently ran MiXCR on the reads; one entry per CDR3 protein. The sample lists about 920,000 distinct CDR3 sequences, approximately 31% occurring once. Which antigens these TCRs recognize remains unknown. The material was cultured CD8+ T cells from PBMCs, obtained from culture after CMV antigen stimulation. These receptors originate from a human donor in good health (CMV status not recorded). Some clones in this sample may be carry-over from other donors' samples.

In this sample, this clonotype turned up a few times. The chain is built from TRBV7-9 and TRBJ1-2; D gene uncertain. Germline CDR1 reads SEHNR; CDR2 reads FQNEAQ (reference sequence). This CDR3 has 12 amino acids. Trimming removed 2 bases at V and 7 bases at J, with 8 bases between. The CDR3 region has the DNA TGTGCCAGCAGCTTAATGGGGATTGGCTACACCTTC. Translation gives CASSLMGIGYTF.

This chain connects TRBV28 to TRBJ1-4, with D possibly TRBD1 on 6 matching bases. Trimming shortened V by 7 bases and J by 3 bases, and 18 bases separated the two germline ends. From germline, CDR1 is MDHEN and CDR2 SYDVKM. The CDR3 contains 16 residues. The CDR3 DNA is TGTGCCAGCAATACTATTCCGGACAGTCCTAATGAAAAACTGTTTTTT. This gives the protein CASNTIPDSPNEKLFF.

With respect to this clonotype: A junction end diverges from the germline sequence, so it may reflect a read error. This chain links TRBV5-4 with TRBJ2-6; D may be TRBD1 (5 bases). CDR3 size: 16 residues. Germline assignment: CDR1 SGHNT and CDR2 YYREEE (reference sequence). CDR3 bases: TGTACCAGCAGAATAAGGGGCCCATCTGGGGCCAACGTCCTGACTTTC. Encoded protein: CTSRIRGPSGANVLTF.

This clonotype was found a few times. The genes are TRBV6-2 or TRBV6-3 and TRBJ2-2, with a tentative D call TRBD1 (6 bases). Germline CDR1 and CDR2: MNHEY and SVGEGT. The V gene lost 8 bases and the J gene lost 0 bases, with 10 bases spanning the gap. The CDR3 is 14 amino acids. The CDR3 DNA sequence: TGTGCCAGCGCACAGGGCGCGAACACCGGGGAGCTGTTTTTT. Protein sequence: CASAQGANTGELFF.

In its sample, this clonotype was seen many times. CDR3 protein: CASSAASWNEQFF. CDR3 sequence (DNA): TGTGCCAGCAGCGCCGCTTCTTGGAATGAGCAGTTCTTC. This rearrangement joins TRBV7-8 to TRBJ2-1; D unclear. There are 13 residues in the CDR3. Germline V lookup: CDR1 SGHVS, CDR2 FQNEAQ. Trimming removed 5 bases from V and 7 bases from J, with 12 bases in between.